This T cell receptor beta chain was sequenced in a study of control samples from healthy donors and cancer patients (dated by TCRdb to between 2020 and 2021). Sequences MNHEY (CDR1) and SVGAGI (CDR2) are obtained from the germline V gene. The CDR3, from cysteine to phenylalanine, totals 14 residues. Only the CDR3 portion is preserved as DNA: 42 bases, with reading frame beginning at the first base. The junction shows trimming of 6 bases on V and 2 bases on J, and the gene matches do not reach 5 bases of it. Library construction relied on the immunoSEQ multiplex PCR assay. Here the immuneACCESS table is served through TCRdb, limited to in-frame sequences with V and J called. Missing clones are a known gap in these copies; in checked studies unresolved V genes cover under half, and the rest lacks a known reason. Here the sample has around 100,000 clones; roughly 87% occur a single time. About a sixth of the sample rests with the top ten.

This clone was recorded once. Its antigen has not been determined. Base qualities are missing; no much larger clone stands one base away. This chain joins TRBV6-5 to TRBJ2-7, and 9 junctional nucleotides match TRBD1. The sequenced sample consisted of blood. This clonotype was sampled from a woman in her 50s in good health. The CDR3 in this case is CASRARTGAYEQYF. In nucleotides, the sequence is TGTGCCAGCAGAGCCCGGACAGGGGCCTACGAGCAGTACTTC.